This T cell receptor beta chain was obtained from a study of blood T cell repertoires in COVID-19. The CDR3 length is 15 residues. From germline, CDR1 is SGDLS and CDR2 YYNGEE. V was clipped by 0 bases and J by 0 bases, with 9 bases between them. The assay was immunoSEQ multiplex PCR, and TCRdb's table has in-frame clones only and misses some. This sample yields 200,000 to 250,000 clones, of which 75% to 85% are seen a single time; 9.1% belongs to the top ten. Categorization into cohorts depended on clinical history that participants reported. V usage is TRBV9 and J usage is TRBJ1-2; D is ambiguous. The TCR was taken from a woman between 45 and 65 years old with acute COVID-19. The specimen sequenced was PBMCs or T cells enriched from blood (not recorded which). In DNA, the CDR3 is TGTGCCAGCAGCGTAGGAACAGATGCTAACTATGGCTACACCTTC. Encoded protein: CASSVGTDANYGYTF. Complete variable domain (other parts from reference TRBV9 and TRBJ1-2): DSGVTQTPKHLITATGQRVTLRCSPRSGDLSVYWYQQSLDQGLQFLIQYYNGEERAKGNILERFSAQQFPDLHSELNLSSLELGDSALYFCASSVGTDANYGYTFGSGTRLTVV.